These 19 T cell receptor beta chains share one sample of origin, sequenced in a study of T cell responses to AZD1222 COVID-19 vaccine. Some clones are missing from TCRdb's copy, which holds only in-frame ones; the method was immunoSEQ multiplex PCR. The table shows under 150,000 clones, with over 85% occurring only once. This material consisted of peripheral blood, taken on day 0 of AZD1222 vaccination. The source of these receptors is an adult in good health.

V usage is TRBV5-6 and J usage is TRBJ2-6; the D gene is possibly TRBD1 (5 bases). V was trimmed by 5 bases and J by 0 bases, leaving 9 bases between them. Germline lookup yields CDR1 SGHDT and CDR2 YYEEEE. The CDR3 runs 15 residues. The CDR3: CASRGLLSGANVLTF. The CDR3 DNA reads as TGTGCCAGCAGGGGGCTCCTCTCTGGGGCCAACGTCCTGACTTTC.

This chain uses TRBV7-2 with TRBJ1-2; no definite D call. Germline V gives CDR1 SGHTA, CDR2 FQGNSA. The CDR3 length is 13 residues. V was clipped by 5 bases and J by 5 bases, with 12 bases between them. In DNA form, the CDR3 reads TGTGCCAGCAGCCCCCAGACTTATTATGGCTACACCTTC. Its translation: CASSPQTYYGYTF.

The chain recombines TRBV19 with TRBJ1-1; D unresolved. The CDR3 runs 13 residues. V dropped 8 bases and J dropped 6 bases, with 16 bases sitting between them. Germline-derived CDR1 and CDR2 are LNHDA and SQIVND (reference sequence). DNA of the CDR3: TGTGCCAGTTTGGCCCTAAGGACCGCTGAAGCTTTCTTT. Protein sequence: CASLALRTAEAFF.

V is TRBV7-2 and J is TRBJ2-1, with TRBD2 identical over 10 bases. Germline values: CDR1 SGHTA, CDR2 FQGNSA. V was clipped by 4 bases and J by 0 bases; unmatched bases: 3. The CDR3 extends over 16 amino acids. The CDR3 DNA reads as TGTGCCAGCAGCTCCAGGACTAGCGGCTCCTACAATGAGCAGTTCTTC. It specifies CASSSRTSGSYNEQFF.

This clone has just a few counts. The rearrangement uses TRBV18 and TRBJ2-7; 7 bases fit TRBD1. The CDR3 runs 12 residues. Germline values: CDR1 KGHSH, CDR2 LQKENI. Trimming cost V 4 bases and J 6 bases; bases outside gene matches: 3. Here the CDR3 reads CASSHDRVEQYF. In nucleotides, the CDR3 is TGTGCCAGCTCACATGACAGGGTCGAGCAGTACTTC.

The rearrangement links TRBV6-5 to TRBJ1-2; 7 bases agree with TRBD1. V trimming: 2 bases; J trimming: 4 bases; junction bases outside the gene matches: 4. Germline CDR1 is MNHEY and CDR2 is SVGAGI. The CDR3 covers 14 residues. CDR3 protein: CASSYGQAPYGYTF. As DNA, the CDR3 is TGTGCCAGCAGTTACGGACAGGCTCCCTATGGCTACACCTTC.

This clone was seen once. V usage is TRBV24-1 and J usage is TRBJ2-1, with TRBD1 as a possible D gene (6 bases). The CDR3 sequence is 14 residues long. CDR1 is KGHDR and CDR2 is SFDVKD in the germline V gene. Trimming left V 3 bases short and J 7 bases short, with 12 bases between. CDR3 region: CATSDLRQGNEQFF. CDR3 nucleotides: TGTGCCACCAGTGATCTTCGTCAGGGGAATGAGCAGTTCTTC.

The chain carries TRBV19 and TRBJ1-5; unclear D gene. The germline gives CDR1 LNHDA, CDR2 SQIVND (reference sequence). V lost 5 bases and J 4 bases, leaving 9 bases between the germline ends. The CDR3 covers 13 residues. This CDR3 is CASSEQTNQPQHF. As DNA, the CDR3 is TGTGCCAGTAGTGAACAGACTAATCAGCCCCAGCATTTT.

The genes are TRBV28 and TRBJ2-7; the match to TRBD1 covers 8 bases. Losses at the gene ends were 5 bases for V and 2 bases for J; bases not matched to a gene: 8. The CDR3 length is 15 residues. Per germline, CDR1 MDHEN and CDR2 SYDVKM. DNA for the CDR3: TGTGCCAGCAGTAACCCGGGACAGGTGGCCTACGAGCAGTACTTC. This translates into CASSNPGQVAYEQYF.

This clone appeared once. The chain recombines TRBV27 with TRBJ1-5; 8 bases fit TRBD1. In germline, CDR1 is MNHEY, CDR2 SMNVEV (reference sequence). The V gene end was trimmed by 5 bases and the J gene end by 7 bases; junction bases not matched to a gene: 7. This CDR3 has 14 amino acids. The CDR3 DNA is TGTGCCAGCAGTCCTCGGACAGGGCGGCAGCCCCAGCATTTT. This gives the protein CASSPRTGRQPQHF.

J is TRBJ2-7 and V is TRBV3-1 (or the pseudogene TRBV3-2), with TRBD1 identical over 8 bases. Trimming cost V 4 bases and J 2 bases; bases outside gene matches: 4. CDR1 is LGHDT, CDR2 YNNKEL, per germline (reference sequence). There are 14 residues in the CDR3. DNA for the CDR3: TGTGCCAGCAGCCCCGGGACAGGTCCCTACGAGCAGTACTTC. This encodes CASSPGTGPYEQYF.

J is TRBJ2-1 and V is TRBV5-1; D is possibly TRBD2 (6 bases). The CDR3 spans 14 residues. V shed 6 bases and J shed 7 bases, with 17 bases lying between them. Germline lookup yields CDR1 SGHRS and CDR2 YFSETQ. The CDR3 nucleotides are TGCGCCAGCAATCTCGGCGGGATGGGTAATGAGCAGTTCTTC. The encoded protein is CASNLGGMGNEQFF.

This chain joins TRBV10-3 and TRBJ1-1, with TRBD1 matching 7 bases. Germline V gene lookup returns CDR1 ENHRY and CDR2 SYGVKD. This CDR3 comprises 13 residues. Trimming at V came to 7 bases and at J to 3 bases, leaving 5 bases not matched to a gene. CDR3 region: CAITRGQDTEAFF. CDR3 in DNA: TGTGCCATCACCAGAGGACAGGACACTGAAGCTTTCTTT.

CDR3 in DNA: TGTGCCAGCAGCGTAGCGACAGGGGGAGATACGCAGTATTTT. Protein product: CASSVATGGDTQYF. The chain joins TRBV9 to TRBJ2-3; 9 bases align to TRBD1. With V trimmed by 0 bases and J by 5 bases, 1 base remained unmatched. The CDR3 loop spans 14 amino acids. Germline V gives CDR1 SGDLS, CDR2 YYNGEE.

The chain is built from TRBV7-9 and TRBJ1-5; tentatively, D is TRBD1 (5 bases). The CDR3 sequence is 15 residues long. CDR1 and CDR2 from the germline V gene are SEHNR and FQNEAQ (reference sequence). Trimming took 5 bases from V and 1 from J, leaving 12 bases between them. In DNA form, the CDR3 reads TGTGCCAGCAGCCAGGGACGGAGAAGCAATCAGCCCCAGCATTTT. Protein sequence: CASSQGRRSNQPQHF.

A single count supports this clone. The CDR3 here is CASTEGVENTIYF. CDR3 nucleotides: TGTGCCAGCACGGAGGGGGTGGAAAACACCATATATTTT. V is TRBV9 and J is TRBJ1-3; a possible D gene is TRBD1 (6 bases). The CDR3 extends over 13 amino acids. The germline CDR1 and CDR2 sequences are SGDLS and YYNGEE. Trimming stripped 6 bases from V and 6 bases from J, with 13 bases between.

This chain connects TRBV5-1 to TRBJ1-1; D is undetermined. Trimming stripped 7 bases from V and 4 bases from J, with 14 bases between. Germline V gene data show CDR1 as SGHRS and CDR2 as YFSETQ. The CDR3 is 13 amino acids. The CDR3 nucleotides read TGCGCCAGCTCCTCGGGCGCCCGCACTGAAGCTTTCTTT. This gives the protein CASSSGARTEAFF.

The CDR3 is CAWGSGISSYEQYF. The CDR3 bases are TGTGCCTGGGGTTCAGGGATAAGCTCCTACGAGCAGTACTTC. The gene calls are TRBV30 and TRBJ2-7, with a weak D call TRBD1 (5 bases). Germline V gene lookup returns CDR1 GTSNPN and CDR2 SVGIG (reference sequence). Deletions cut 5 bases from V and 0 bases from J, with 14 bases between. The CDR3 has 14 residues. Looking up the rest from reference TRBV30 and TRBJ2-7 gives the full variable domain: SQTIHQWPATLVQPVGSPLSLECTVEGTSNPNLYWYRQAAGRGLQLLFYSVGIGQISSEVPQNLSASRPQDRQFILSSKKLLLSDSGFYLCAWGSGISSYEQYFGPGTRLTVT.

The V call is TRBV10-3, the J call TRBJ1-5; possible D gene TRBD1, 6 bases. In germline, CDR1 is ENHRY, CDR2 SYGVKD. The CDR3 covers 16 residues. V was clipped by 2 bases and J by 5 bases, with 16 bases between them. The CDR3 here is CAISERYRAEDQPQHF. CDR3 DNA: TGTGCCATCAGTGAGCGTTACAGGGCGGAGGATCAGCCCCAGCATTTT.